This section outlines one T cell receptor beta chain sequence together with its context. V was shortened by 2 bases and J by 1 base, with 23 bases between the two germline ends. The length of the CDR3 is 20 residues. Germline V gene sequence: CDR1 MDHEN, CDR2 SYDVKM. These data belong to a study of radiation and T cells in renal cell carcinoma. Sequenced by immunoSEQ multiplex PCR; TCRdb stores in-frame clones only, minus some. The sample has 60,000 to 80,000 clones, roughly 82% seen once. Time point denoted: blood 2 weeks post-SBRT. Noted treatment: 15 Gy SBRT to primary tumor, nephrectomy 4 weeks later.

The material was blood, obtained from a patient whose treatment included radiotherapy and nephrectomy. This chain links TRBV28 with TRBJ2-2; D may be TRBD1 (6 bases). This receptor was taken from a man in his sixties with renal cell carcinoma. The CDR3 DNA is TGTGCCAGCAGTTTAGGGGAATACTGGGACAAGCGATGGAACACCGGGGAGCTGTTTTTT. It translates to CASSLGEYWDKRWNTGELFF.